This entry lists 6 T cell receptor beta chains sequenced from one sample in a study of T cells expressing NK-cell markers. Following a re-call of the 5' RACE reads, TCRdb has one entry per CDR3 protein and lacks DNA. This sample's table reports hundreds of thousands of distinct CDR3 sequences. Sequenced input: blood T cells: a sorted CD56 or NKG2C T cell subset, CD4+ or CD8+ T cells, or bulk PBMC T cells (not recorded which). The source of these receptors is a woman aged 18-70 years in good health.

The J gene is TRBJ1-2, the V gene TRBV14; absent DNA, TCRdb's TRBD1 call cannot be checked. CDR1 is SGHDN, CDR2 FVKESK, per germline. The CDR3 totals 15 residues. The CDR3 protein is CASSQVYGGDYGYTF.

The chain links TRBV7-3 to TRBJ2-2; TCRdb reports TRBD2, a call that lacks DNA to check it against. Germline values: CDR1 SGHTA, CDR2 FQGTGA. There are 19 residues in the CDR3. This chain's CDR3 is CASSSLDGSGLANTGELFF.

The chain is built from TRBV27 and TRBJ1-5; the TCRdb call, TRBD1, lacks DNA for checking. From germline, CDR1 is MNHEY and CDR2 SMNVEV (reference sequence). The CDR3 loop spans 16 amino acids. The CDR3 loop is CASSPNTGRIYQPQHF.

The V gene is TRBV2, the J gene TRBJ1-5; TCRdb's D call, TRBD1, is unchecked because there is no DNA. CDR1 and CDR2 (germline): SNHLY, FYNNEI. The CDR3 covers 14 residues. CDR3: CASSVGTETQPQHF.

The genes are TRBV6-1 and TRBJ1-1. This CDR3 is 13 amino acids long. From germline, CDR1 is MNHNS and CDR2 SASEGT. This CDR3 reads CATSRSYAVEAFF.

V is TRBV4-2 and J is TRBJ2-7; checking the TCRdb D call of TRBD1 is not possible without DNA. The CDR3 contains 16 residues. Germline lookup yields CDR1 LGHNA and CDR2 YNFKEQ. This CDR3 reads CASSQAAGQGIYEQYF.